Below, 21 T cell receptor beta chains from the same sample are listed, as sequenced in a study of post-analysis software for immune sequencing data. Study results and caveats: Controls showed lower frequencies than patients for 5 or 6 TRBV segments, and TRBV5-6, TRBV5-1 and TRBV20-1 were among these.

No cognate antigen is known for these TCRs. Each TCR beta cDNA library carried unique molecular identifiers. Each CDR3 protein is one row after TCRdb ran MiXCR on the PCR reads. The sample consists of around 250,000 distinct CDR3 sequences, 30% to 45% of them appearing once. Sequencing was performed on blood. These TCRs come from a girl aged 10-17 years with multiple sclerosis.

The table lists this clonotype with many counts. The rearrangement uses TRBV5-1 and TRBJ2-3; 9 nucleotides agree with TRBD1. Germline V gives CDR1 SGHRS, CDR2 YFSETQ. The CDR3 has 15 amino acids. V gave up 4 bases and J gave up 6 bases; unmatched junction bases: 9. Written as DNA, the CDR3 is TGCGCCAGCAGCCTCCGACAGGGGGGCTGGGATACGCAGTATTTT. Translation gives CASSLRQGGWDTQYF.

J is TRBJ2-1 and V is TRBV6-5, with D possibly being TRBD1 (5 bases). The CDR3 has 16 amino acids. V dropped 6 bases and J dropped 7 bases, with 22 bases sitting between them. CDR1 and CDR2 from the germline V gene are MNHEY and SVGAGI. The CDR3 protein is CASSLVGVSVGNEQFF. DNA of the CDR3: TGTGCCAGCAGCTTGGTAGGGGTTTCTGTAGGGAATGAGCAGTTCTTC.

Many counts were recorded for this clonotype. The chain links TRBV5-1 to TRBJ2-3; 13 positions match TRBD2. J gave up 0 bases and V 1 base, and 2 bases lay outside the gene matches. There are 17 residues in the CDR3. The germline V gene has CDR1 SGHRS and CDR2 YFSETQ. The CDR3 DNA follows: TGCGCCAGCAGCTTGTCGGGACTAGCGGGAAGCACAGATACGCAGTATTTT. This codes for CASSLSGLAGSTDTQYF.

The genes are TRBV5-1 and TRBJ1-5; 9 positions match TRBD1. This CDR3 is built from 16 residues. V was clipped by 5 bases and J by 4 bases; unmatched bases: 10. Germline V lookup: CDR1 SGHRS, CDR2 YFSETQ. CDR3 in amino acids: CASRPKQGARNQPQHF. Here the CDR3 DNA reads TGCGCCAGCAGACCGAAACAGGGGGCGCGTAATCAGCCCCAGCATTTT.

This clonotype was seen only a few times. A much larger clone sits a single nucleotide away, making a read error possible. J is TRBJ2-3 and V is TRBV5-1; 7 positions match TRBD2. The germline gives CDR1 SGHRS, CDR2 YFSETQ. The CDR3 loop spans 16 amino acids. Written as DNA, the CDR3 is TGCGCCGGCAGCTTGGCATCGCGAGCGGGAAGAGATACGCAGTATTTT. It codes for CAGSLASRAGRDTQYF.

This clonotype was picked up many times. V usage is TRBV15 and J usage is TRBJ2-7, with 8 bases lining up with TRBD1. Germline V gives CDR1 LNHNV, CDR2 YYDKDF (reference sequence). The CDR3 contains 13 residues. After removal of 3 bases from V and 5 bases from J, the junction contained 3 bases not matched to a gene. The CDR3 nucleotides read TGTGCCACCAGCAGGGACAGGGCTGACGAGCAGTACTTC. Its protein is CATSRDRADEQYF.

The chain couples TRBV19 to TRBJ2-1; D might be TRBD2 (5 bases). Germline V gene sequence: CDR1 LNHDA, CDR2 SQIVND (reference sequence). V lost 4 bases and J 9 bases, leaving 10 bases between the germline ends. This CDR3 spans 12 amino acids. The CDR3 loop is CASSTDRGEQFF. The CDR3 nucleotides read TGTGCCAGTAGTACAGACCGGGGTGAGCAGTTCTTC.

This clonotype has a count of ten or more. The chain combines TRBV20-1 with TRBJ2-3, with 11 positions matching TRBD2. Germline V CDR1 and CDR2: DFQATT, SNEGSKA (reference sequence). This CDR3 region has 16 residues. V lost 3 bases to trimming and J lost 0 bases; unmatched junction nucleotides: 5. CDR3 bases: TGCAGTGCTAGTGGACTAGCGGGCATTAGCACAGATACGCAGTATTTT. This codes for CSASGLAGISTDTQYF.

This clonotype has only a few counts. This may be a read error: a much more frequent sequence differs by one nucleotide. DNA for the CDR3: TGCGCCAGCAGCCAAGAGAGGGTGCGTAGCGTTAGTAGTGAGCAGTACTTC. Its translation: CASSQERVRSVSSEQYF. This chain uses TRBV4-1 with TRBJ2-5; D may be TRBD2 (5 bases). Germline V lookup: CDR1 MGHRA, CDR2 YSYEKL. The CDR3 has 17 residues. V was cut by 0 bases and J by 11 bases, with 25 bases left in between.

This clonotype was counted only a few times. At one of its ends the junction is not consistent with the germline gene, which may arise from a read error. The J gene is TRBJ1-4, the V gene TRBV7-9; 8 positions agree with TRBD1. The CDR3 length is 14 residues. The germline V gene encodes CDR1 SEHNR and CDR2 FQNEAQ (reference sequence). CDR3 coding DNA: TGTGCCAGCAGCTTAGGGACAGGGACAGAAAGACTGTTTTTT. Encoded protein: CASSLGTGTERLFF.

This clonotype has ten or more counts. The rearrangement uses TRBV5-6 and TRBJ1-6; perhaps TRBD1 as D (5 bases). The CDR3 covers 16 residues. The V end lost 0 bases, the J end lost 6 bases, and 13 bases lay between the germline ends. Germline-derived CDR1 and CDR2 are SGHDT and YYEEEE. The CDR3 is CASSLGLPRGNSPLHF. The DNA of the CDR3 is TGTGCCAGCAGCTTGGGTCTGCCGAGGGGTAATTCACCCCTCCACTTT.

Note on this clonotype: A read error may be the cause here, since a much bigger clone is one base away. The gene calls are TRBV11-2 and TRBJ2-1; 8 bases agree with TRBD2. The germline gives CDR1 SGHAT, CDR2 FQNNGV. The CDR3 has 16 amino acids. CDR3 region: CAGSLDGGGSYNEQFF. The CDR3 DNA reads TGTGCCGGCAGCTTAGACGGGGGGGGCTCCTACAATGAGCAGTTCTTC.

The chain carries TRBV20-1 and TRBJ2-4; D might be TRBD2 (6 bases). TRBJ2-7 explains the end of the DNA better; the J call may be wrong. This CDR3 is 11 amino acids long. CDR1 DFQATT and CDR2 SNEGSKA come from the germline V gene (reference sequence). In DNA form, the CDR3 reads TGCAGTACCCGGAGGGTGTACGAGCAGTACTTC. This encodes CSTRRVYEQYF.

This clonotype has a count of ten or more. The chain recombines TRBV5-1 with TRBJ1-2; TRBD1 is a possible D gene (6 bases). V dropped 4 bases and J dropped 2 bases, with 9 bases sitting between them. CDR1 is SGHRS and CDR2 is YFSETQ in the germline V gene. This CDR3 region has 13 residues. CDR3 amino acids: CASSPDSNYGYTF. The CDR3 DNA reads TGCGCCAGCAGCCCGGACAGCAACTATGGCTACACCTTC.

At least ten counts were recorded for this clonotype. V usage is TRBV28 and J usage is TRBJ2-5; TRBD1 aligns across 9 bases. The CDR3 covers 17 residues. From germline, CDR1 is MDHEN and CDR2 SYDVKM. V gave up 4 bases and J gave up 2 bases; unmatched junction bases: 11. CDR3 loop: CASSSLDRGSGQETQYF. For the CDR3, the DNA is TGTGCCAGCAGTTCTTTGGACAGGGGAAGCGGGCAAGAGACCCAGTACTTC. Using reference TRBV28 and TRBJ2-5 for the parts outside the CDR3, the full variable domain is DVKVTQSSRYLVKRTGEKVFLECVQDMDHENMFWYRQDPGLGLRLIYFSYDVKMKEKGDIPEGYSVSREKKERFSLILESASTNQTSMYLCASSSLDRGSGQETQYFGPGTRLLVL.

The CDR3 region has the DNA TGCGCCAGCAGCCGAGTCGTTCAGAATAACTATGGCTACACCTTC. Translation gives CASSRVVQNNYGYTF. The rearrangement links TRBV4-1 to TRBJ1-2; D is ambiguous. V dropped 4 bases and J dropped 1 base, with 13 bases sitting between them. The CDR3 spans 15 residues. The germline V gene encodes CDR1 MGHRA and CDR2 YSYEKL.

Note on this clonotype: A much larger clone lies a single base off, so this may be a read error. The chain uses TRBV14 and TRBJ1-2; perhaps TRBD1 as D (5 bases). Germline CDR1 reads SGHDN; CDR2 reads FVKESK. The CDR3 has 15 residues. Written as DNA, the CDR3 is TGTGCCAGCACCCAAGATCGTACGGGGCTCTATGGCTACACCTTC. Its protein is CASTQDRTGLYGYTF.

The sample holds many counts of this clonotype. The rearrangement links TRBV20-1 to TRBJ1-4; no reliable D call. This CDR3 region has 13 residues. The V gene's germline CDR1 is DFQATT and CDR2 SNEGSKA (reference sequence). Trimming removed 2 bases at V and 5 bases at J, with 9 bases between. CDR3 region: CSARSDRNEKLFF. DNA for the CDR3: TGCAGTGCTAGATCGGACCGAAATGAAAAACTGTTTTTT.

This rearrangement joins TRBV7-8 to TRBJ1-6; D not resolved. V was cut by 3 bases and J by 7 bases, with 16 bases left in between. Germline CDR1 SGHVS, CDR2 FQNEAQ. This CDR3 is 16 amino acids long. The CDR3 loop reads CASSFLGRRLNSPLHF. DNA of the CDR3: TGTGCCAGCAGCTTCCTCGGGCGCCGGCTGAATTCACCCCTCCACTTT.

This clonotype has at least ten counts. The chain recombines TRBV5-1 with TRBJ2-5; D is unclear. Germline V lookup: CDR1 SGHRS, CDR2 YFSETQ. The CDR3 spans 13 residues. V lost 3 bases, J lost 7 bases, and 13 bases lay in between. CDR3 amino acids: CASSSTLTRTQYF. The CDR3 DNA is TGCGCCAGCAGCTCGACCCTGACCCGGACCCAGTACTTC.

This clonotype was seen a handful of times. The chain combines TRBV7-2 with TRBJ1-2; 9 positions agree with TRBD1. This CDR3 comprises 14 residues. V lost 1 base and J lost 8; bases outside the gene matches: 5. Germline CDR1 SGHTA, CDR2 FQGNSA. Here the CDR3 reads CASSLGQGGFGYTF. The CDR3 coding sequence is TGTGCCAGCAGCTTAGGACAGGGGGGTTTCGGCTACACCTTC.